One TCR beta chain is described in this entry. This entry is derived from a study of blood T cell repertoires in COVID-19. Germline CDR1 and CDR2: SNHLY and FYNNEI. The CDR3 loop spans 13 amino acids. V was trimmed by 1 base and J by 6 bases, leaving 9 bases between them. The table came from immunoSEQ multiplex PCR; TCRdb's copy has only in-frame clones and leaves some out. The table has about 250,000 clones, 65% to 85% seen once. V and J are TRBV2 and TRBJ2-5; D call uncertain. Sequenced sample: peripheral blood. The TCR sequence derives from a woman aged 35 to 49 with active or convalescent COVID-19. Here the CDR3 reads CASSEEQRQTQYF. DNA for the CDR3: TGTGCCAGCAGTGAAGAACAGAGACAGACCCAGTACTTC.